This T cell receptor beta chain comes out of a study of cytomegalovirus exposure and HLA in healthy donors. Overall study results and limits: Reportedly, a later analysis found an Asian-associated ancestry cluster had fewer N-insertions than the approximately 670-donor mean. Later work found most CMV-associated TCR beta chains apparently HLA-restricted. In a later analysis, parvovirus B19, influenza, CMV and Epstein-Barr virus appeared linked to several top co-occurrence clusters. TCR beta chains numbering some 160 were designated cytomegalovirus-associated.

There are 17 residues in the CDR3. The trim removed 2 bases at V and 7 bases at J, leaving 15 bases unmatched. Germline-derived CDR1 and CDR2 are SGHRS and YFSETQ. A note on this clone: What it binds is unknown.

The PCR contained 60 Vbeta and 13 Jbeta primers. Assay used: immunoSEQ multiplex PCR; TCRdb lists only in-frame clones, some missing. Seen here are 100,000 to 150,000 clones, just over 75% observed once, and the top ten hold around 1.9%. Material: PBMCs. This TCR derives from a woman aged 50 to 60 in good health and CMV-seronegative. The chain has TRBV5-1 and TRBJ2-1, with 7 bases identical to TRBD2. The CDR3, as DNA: TGCGCCAGCAGCTTATTGGGTGGGAGGGCTTTGTGGAATGAGCAGTTCTTC. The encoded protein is CASSLLGGRALWNEQFF.